What follows are 4 T cell receptor beta chains derived from one specimen sequenced in a study of T cells in Graves' hyperthyroidism and ophthalmopathy. RNA transcripts gave rise to amplified TCR beta CDR3 regions. A first-round RT-PCR of the TCR CDR3 used the HTBI primer set. TCRdb passed the multiplex PCR reads through MiXCR, listing each CDR3 protein once. The sample has hundreds of thousands of distinct CDR3 sequences; 13% to 15% are singletons. The sample comprised blood. These receptors were collected from a woman aged 45-65 years with Graves' ophthalmopathy.

This clonotype was found many times. The chain links TRBV7-3 to TRBJ2-1, with D possibly called TRBD1 or TRBD2 (5 bases each). CDR1 and CDR2 (germline): SGHTA, FQGTGA. The CDR3 contains 16 residues. The ends were cut back, 2 bases at V and 4 bases at J, with 15 bases in the middle. In nucleotides, the CDR3 is TGTGCCAGCAGCTTAGATTTGTGGGGGAGTTACAATGAGCAGTTCTTC. This sequence encodes CASSLDLWGSYNEQFF.

Of note for this clonotype: A much larger clone lies a single base off, so this may be a read error. The CDR3 does not close with the conserved phenylalanine or tryptophan, likely indicating a read error. This rearrangement joins TRBV20-1 to TRBJ2-3; 8 bases line up with TRBD2. Germline V gives CDR1 DFQATT, CDR2 SNEGSKA (reference sequence). CDR3 size: 14 residues. J was trimmed by 6 bases and V by 5 bases; bases with no gene match: 10. Here the CDR3 reads CSASEAGVWDTQYL. CDR3 nucleotides: TGCAGTGCTTCGGAAGCGGGAGTTTGGGATACGCAGTATCTT.

This clonotype has at least ten counts. V usage is TRBV28 and J usage is TRBJ2-1, with 8 bases fitting TRBD1. The CDR3 sequence is 14 residues long. The germline V gene encodes CDR1 MDHEN and CDR2 SYDVKM. The V segment lost 6 bases and the J segment 6 bases; nucleotides outside the gene matches: 7. CDR3: CASSQDRVRNEQFF. CDR3 DNA sequence: TGTGCCAGCAGCCAGGACAGGGTTCGCAATGAGCAGTTCTTC.

This clonotype was detected many times. The rearrangement joins TRBV2 to TRBJ2-6, with D possibly TRBD1 on 5 matching bases. Germline values: CDR1 SNHLY, CDR2 FYNNEI. The CDR3 contains 14 residues. Between the trimmed V and J ends, which lost 6 bases and 1 base, there was a span of 7 bases. The CDR3 spells CASRAGSGANVLTF. The CDR3 DNA reads as TGTGCCAGCAGAGCAGGGTCTGGGGCCAACGTCCTGACTTTC.